Each of the 18 T cell receptor beta chains below was sequenced from the same sample in a study of CD8 T cells in ankylosing spondylitis. In TCRdb, the 5' RACE reads were re-called with MiXCR into one record per CDR3 protein. The table has approximately 350,000 distinct CDR3 sequences, approximately 15% seen once. Sequencing used blood, either unsorted or a sorted T cell fraction (not recorded which). The receptors shown here come from a male donor with ankylosing spondylitis or in good health (not recorded which).

The chain recombines TRBV20-1 with TRBJ2-7; possible D gene TRBD2, 6 bases. The CDR3 contains 18 residues. Germline V CDR1 and CDR2: DFQATT, SNEGSKA (reference sequence). Trimming removed 1 base at V and 1 base at J, with 23 bases between. The CDR3 nucleotides read TGCAGTGCTAGAGCGCTGGATGATGAGGTGGGGGGATCCTACGAGCAGTACTTC. This sequence encodes CSARALDDEVGGSYEQYF.

The table lists this clonotype with many counts. The CDR3 region has the DNA TGTGCCAGCAGCCTTGATGGGGGCCAGCCCCAGCATTTT. It yields the protein CASSLDGGQPQHF. This sequence joins TRBV7-9 and TRBJ1-5; D perhaps matches TRBD1 (6 bases). CDR1 is SEHNR, CDR2 FQNEAQ, per germline (reference sequence). Trimming stripped 5 bases from V and 7 bases from J, with 12 bases between. The CDR3 loop spans 13 amino acids. Full variable domain (remainder filled in from reference TRBV7-9 and TRBJ1-5): DTGVSQNPRHKITKRGQNVTFRCDPISEHNRLYWYRQTLGQGPEFLTYFQNEAQLEKSRLLSDRFSAERPKGSFSTLEIQRTEQGDSAMYLCASSLDGGQPQHFGDGTRLSIL.

This rearrangement joins TRBV10-3 to TRBJ1-1; tentatively, D is TRBD1 (5 bases). Trimming removed 7 bases at V and 4 bases at J, with 10 bases between. The CDR3 contains 12 residues. Germline V gene data show CDR1 as ENHRY and CDR2 as SYGVKD. The CDR3 here is CAIKDQGTEAFF. CDR3 coding DNA: TGTGCCATCAAGGACCAGGGCACTGAAGCTTTCTTT.

This clonotype was counted between two and nine times. This chain joins TRBV12-3 or TRBV12-4 and TRBJ1-2; D call uncertain. The CDR3 length is 12 residues. With 4 bases removed from V and 4 bases from J, the gap between germline ends came to 7 bases. The CDR3 loop is CASSSPGYGYTF. The CDR3 DNA reads as TGTGCCAGCAGTTCCCCCGGCTATGGCTACACCTTC.

This chain joins TRBV5-1 and TRBJ2-1; 12 positions agree with TRBD2. The CDR3 consists of 17 residues. Germline CDR1 reads SGHRS; CDR2 reads YFSETQ. The V gene end was trimmed by 1 base and the J gene end by 2 bases; junction bases not matched to a gene: 4. The CDR3 is CASSLMTSGGTYNEQFF. CDR3 coding DNA: TGCGCCAGCAGCTTGATGACTAGCGGGGGCACCTACAATGAGCAGTTCTTC. Looking up the rest from reference TRBV5-1 and TRBJ2-1 gives the full variable domain: KAGVTQTPRYLIKTRGQQVTLSCSPISGHRSVSWYQQTPGQGLQFLFEYFSETQRNKGNFPGRFSGRQFSNSRSEMNVSTLELGDSALYLCASSLMTSGGTYNEQFFGPGTRLTVL.

This clonotype was counted between two and nine times. V gene TRBV6-2 or TRBV6-3 combines with J gene TRBJ2-1, with 15 nucleotides matching TRBD2. V shed 6 bases, J shed 9 bases, and the junction held 12 bases outside the gene matches. Germline lookup yields CDR1 MNHEY and CDR2 SVGEGT. This CDR3 has 17 amino acids. CDR3 in amino acids: CASRTYPGLAGGSEQFF. CDR3 nucleotide sequence: TGTGCCAGCAGAACATACCCGGGACTAGCGGGAGGTTCTGAGCAGTTCTTC.

In its sample, this clonotype was seen a few times. The genes are TRBV12-3 or TRBV12-4 and TRBJ1-5, with TRBD1 matching over 8 bases. The CDR3 is made up of 16 amino acids. After removal of 6 bases from V and 4 bases from J, the junction contained 11 bases not matched to a gene. The CDR3 DNA sequence: TGTGCCAGCAGCCATGGACAGGGTAGATTGAATCAGCCCCAGCATTTT. Translation: CASSHGQGRLNQPQHF.

The chain is built from TRBV10-3 and TRBJ1-6, with 7 bases fitting TRBD1. The CDR3 covers 15 residues. The germline CDR1 and CDR2 sequences are ENHRY and SYGVKD. V was pared by 6 bases and J by 6 bases, with 8 bases of the junction left unmatched. The CDR3 sequence: CAIRTTGFPNSPLHF. Written as DNA, the CDR3 is TGTGCCATCAGAACGACAGGGTTCCCTAATTCACCCCTCCACTTT.

The rearrangement links TRBV7-8 to TRBJ2-3; 12 bases map to TRBD2. Germline lookup yields CDR1 SGHVS and CDR2 FQNEAQ. This CDR3 spans 18 amino acids. With V trimmed by 0 bases and J by 5 bases, 9 bases remained unmatched. CDR3 loop: CASSLAGRLAGARDTQYF. In DNA form, the CDR3 reads TGTGCCAGCAGCTTAGCGGGGAGACTAGCGGGGGCCCGAGATACGCAGTATTTT.

This clonotype was observed a few times. This sequence joins TRBV3-1 and TRBJ2-3, with unresolved D. V lost 4 bases to trimming and J lost 3 bases, with 11 bases between them. The length of the CDR3 is 14 residues. Germline CDR1 and CDR2: LGHDT and YNNKEL (reference sequence). In DNA, the CDR3 is TGTGCCAGCAGCCCGGTAGGCTGGACAGATACGCAGTATTTT. The encoded protein is CASSPVGWTDTQYF.

The chain recombines TRBV5-1 with TRBJ2-2, with TRBD2 matching 8 bases. CDR3 size: 14 residues. The germline V gene encodes CDR1 SGHRS and CDR2 YFSETQ. J lost 5 bases, V lost 7 bases, and 7 bases had no gene match. The CDR3 DNA reads TGCGCCAGCGGGAGCGGGGGTCCTACCGGGGAGCTGTTTTTT. Its protein product is CASGSGGPTGELFF.

J is TRBJ1-2 and V is TRBV6-1; D perhaps matches TRBD1 (6 bases). The CDR3 has 13 residues. CDR1 and CDR2 (germline): MNHNS, SASEGT. Trimming removed 11 bases from V and 6 bases from J, with 19 bases in between. CDR3 sequence reads: CAGDQGQGHGYTF. CDR3 bases: TGTGCCGGAGATCAGGGCCAGGGGCATGGCTACACCTTC.

This chain joins TRBV6-1 and TRBJ1-6; D is ambiguous. The CDR3 has 15 amino acids. V was trimmed by 5 bases and J by 6 bases, leaving 14 bases between them. Germline CDR1 and CDR2: MNHNS and SASEGT. The CDR3 loop is CASSRTSVFNSPLHF. The CDR3 DNA reads as TGTGCCAGCAGTAGGACGTCGGTTTTTAATTCACCCCTCCACTTT.

Ten or more counts support this clonotype. This sequence joins TRBV10-3 and TRBJ2-7; D possibly uses TRBD1 or TRBD2 (5 bases each). V was clipped by 0 bases and J by 4 bases, with 10 bases between them. The CDR3 length is 14 residues. Germline CDR1 ENHRY, CDR2 SYGVKD. The CDR3 sequence: CAISESGTEYEQYF. The CDR3 DNA is TGTGCCATCAGTGAGTCGGGGACGGAGTACGAGCAGTACTTC.

V and J are TRBV5-4 and TRBJ2-5; 8 bases map to TRBD1. Germline trimming cut 6 bases from V and 3 bases from J; bases unmatched to any gene: 10. The CDR3 totals 15 residues. CDR1 and CDR2 from the germline V gene are SGHNT and YYREEE (reference sequence). CDR3 DNA: TGTGCCAGCAAGATGACAGGGGACAAGGAAGAGACCCAGTACTTC. This translates into CASKMTGDKEETQYF.

The chain has TRBV3-1 and TRBJ2-5; perhaps D is TRBD1 or TRBD2 (6 bases each). The V end was cut by 1 base, the J end by 5 bases, with 8 bases between. The CDR3 length is 13 residues. CDR1 and CDR2 from the germline V gene are LGHDT and YNNKEL (reference sequence). The CDR3, as DNA: TGTGCCAGCAGCCAAGCGGGGGCGGAGACCCAGTACTTC. Amino acid sequence: CASSQAGAETQYF.

The chain employs TRBV4-2 and TRBJ1-4, with 7 bases matching TRBD1. Germline V gene lookup returns CDR1 LGHNA and CDR2 YNFKEQ. Trimming took 5 bases from V and 8 from J; bases not matched to a gene: 8. This CDR3 is built from 14 residues. CDR3 sequence reads: CASSRQGGEEKLFF. In nucleotides, the CDR3 is TGTGCCAGCAGCAGACAGGGAGGGGAGGAAAAACTGTTTTTT.

The chain's CDR3 is CAISDRIPGEQYF. CDR3 coding DNA: TGTGCCATCAGTGATAGAATCCCTGGCGAGCAGTACTTC. The rearrangement links TRBV10-3 to TRBJ2-7; D gene uncertain. Germline CDR1 is ENHRY and CDR2 is SYGVKD. The length of the CDR3 is 13 residues. V lost 3 bases, J lost 6 bases, and 12 bases lay in between.